This TCR beta chain was retrieved from a study of cytomegalovirus exposure and HLA in healthy donors. Germline V gene data show CDR1 as SGHRS and CDR2 as YFSETQ. The CDR3 extends over 16 amino acids. With 60 Vbeta and 13 Jbeta primers, the PCR was carried out. TCRdb's table, derived via immunoSEQ multiplex PCR, lists solely in-frame clones and lacks some. The data contain around 110,000 clones, over 60% of them singletons. This clone was recorded only once. The antigen is not known. Compared with germline, one end of the junction differs, possibly owing to a read error. Overall study results and limits: Most TCR sequences showed up rarely, but some public TCRs showed up in many donors. Reports indicated that the classifier achieved high specificity and sensitivity in diagnosing cytomegalovirus status. It was shown in a later analysis that HLA-associated TCR beta chains were more clonally expanded than other, equally common chains.

This sequence was found in a man aged 25-45 years in good health and CMV-seropositive. The sample taken for sequencing was PBMCs. The rearrangement joins TRBV5-1 to TRBJ1-3; D is ambiguous. Written as DNA, the CDR3 is TGCGCCAGCAGCCGGGAGGGTTTTTTAGCTGGAAACACCACATATTTT. Its protein product is CASSREGFLAGNTTYF.